The 16 T cell receptor beta chains below were found in one sample sequenced in a study of T cell responses to AZD1222 COVID-19 vaccine. Clones were read by immunoSEQ multiplex PCR, and TCRdb kept only the in-frame ones, dropping some. The sample contains roughly 180,000 clones, approximately 95% of which appear only once. Sequenced material: peripheral blood, taken 28 days after the second dose of the MenACWY control vaccine. The receptor source for this set is an adult who received the MenACWY meningococcal vaccine as a control.

This chain connects TRBV12-3 or TRBV12-4 to TRBJ1-1; D call uncertain. V lost 5 bases and J 0 bases, leaving 7 bases between the germline ends. There are 13 residues in the CDR3. CDR3 nucleotides: TGTGCCAGCAGTGTCCTTATGAACACTGAAGCTTTCTTT. It yields the protein CASSVLMNTEAFF.

This chain uses TRBV28 with TRBJ1-2; D remains ambiguous. The V end was cut by 8 bases, the J end by 2 bases, with 12 bases between. This CDR3 comprises 13 residues. Germline CDR1 and CDR2: MDHEN and SYDVKM. CDR3 DNA sequence: TGTGCCAGCGCCTTGAGAGGGAACTATGGCTACACCTTC. Protein sequence: CASALRGNYGYTF.

The rearrangement joins TRBV6-5 to TRBJ1-5; D is unclear. V was clipped by 7 bases and J by 2 bases, with 12 bases between them. Germline CDR1 reads MNHEY; CDR2 reads SVGAGI. The CDR3 loop spans 14 amino acids. CDR3 residues: CASKVTFRNQPQHF. CDR3 bases: TGTGCCAGCAAAGTCACATTTCGCAATCAGCCCCAGCATTTT.

V gene TRBV5-1 combines with J gene TRBJ2-7; D might be TRBD1 (6 bases). Trimming pared 3 bases from V and 5 bases from J, leaving 15 bases between. Germline V gene data show CDR1 as SGHRS and CDR2 as YFSETQ. The CDR3 consists of 14 residues. In nucleotides, the CDR3 is TGCGCCAGCAGCTGGCAACAGGGTTCGAACGAGCAGTACTTC. Encoded protein: CASSWQQGSNEQYF. Combining the CDR3 with reference TRBV5-1 and TRBJ2-7 gives the whole variable domain KAGVTQTPRYLIKTRGQQVTLSCSPISGHRSVSWYQQTPGQGLQFLFEYFSETQRNKGNFPGRFSGRQFSNSRSEMNVSTLELGDSALYLCASSWQQGSNEQYFGPGTRLTVT.

The CDR3 protein is CASSLMSRVDTQYF. The CDR3 DNA reads TGTGCCAGCAGTTTAATGTCCAGGGTGGATACGCAGTATTTT. The V call is TRBV28, the J call TRBJ2-3, with a possible D match to TRBD1 (5 bases). Germline lookup yields CDR1 MDHEN and CDR2 SYDVKM. V was shortened by 2 bases and J by 6 bases, with 12 bases between the two germline ends. CDR3 size: 14 residues.

The rearrangement joins TRBV6-6 to TRBJ1-4, with TRBD1 identical over 7 bases. The length of the CDR3 is 15 residues. CDR1 is MNHNY, CDR2 SVGAGI, per germline (reference sequence). V gave up 6 bases and J gave up 3 bases; unmatched junction bases: 7. The CDR3 protein is CASSSGTAPNEKLFF. The CDR3 coding sequence is TGTGCCAGCAGCTCTGGGACAGCTCCTAATGAAAAACTGTTTTTT.

CDR3 bases: TGTGCCAGCAGTGAACTCCCTAGCGGGGGGTACAATGAGCAGTTCTTC. Its protein product is CASSELPSGGYNEQFF. The chain joins TRBV6-1 to TRBJ2-1; 11 positions agree with TRBD2. CDR1 and CDR2 from the germline V gene are MNHNS and SASEGT. This CDR3 region has 16 residues. The J segment lost 4 bases and the V segment lost 2 bases, leaving 4 bases of the junction unmatched.

V gene TRBV5-1 combines with J gene TRBJ1-1; D remains unclear. With 4 bases removed from V and 1 base from J, the gap between germline ends came to 8 bases. Germline values: CDR1 SGHRS, CDR2 YFSETQ. This CDR3 spans 13 amino acids. CDR3 sequence (DNA): TGCGCCAGCAGCACCCCCCCGAACACTGAAGCTTTCTTT. It yields the protein CASSTPPNTEAFF.

The chain employs TRBV9 and TRBJ2-2, with 11 bases lining up with TRBD2. Germline CDR1 SGDLS, CDR2 YYNGEE. The length of the CDR3 is 17 residues. With V trimmed by 4 bases and J by 4 bases, 9 bases remained unmatched. CDR3 protein: CASSPPSSGGGTGELFF. The CDR3 DNA is TGTGCCAGCAGCCCGCCGAGTAGCGGGGGGGGCACCGGGGAGCTGTTTTTT.

The CDR3 is CASSVGTPSPSFF. DNA of the CDR3: TGTGCCAGCAGCGTAGGAACCCCTAGCCCTTCGTTCTTC. This rearrangement joins TRBV9 to TRBJ2-1, with D maybe TRBD2 (5 bases). Germline V CDR1 and CDR2: SGDLS, YYNGEE. CDR3 length: 13 amino acids. V was shortened by 0 bases and J by 15 bases, with 16 bases between the two germline ends.

This chain uses TRBV19 with TRBJ1-1; 8 positions match TRBD1. The CDR3 has 14 residues. Unmatched junction bases numbered 4, after V lost 6 bases and J lost 1 base. CDR1 and CDR2 (germline): LNHDA, SQIVND (reference sequence). The DNA of the CDR3 is TGTGCCAGTAGCCCCACAGGGGGGAACACTGAAGCTTTCTTT. Translated, it gives CASSPTGGNTEAFF.

The V gene is TRBV9, the J gene TRBJ1-1, with a weak D call TRBD1 (5 bases). Trimming pared 0 bases from V and 4 bases from J, leaving 7 bases between. This CDR3 spans 13 amino acids. Germline V lookup: CDR1 SGDLS, CDR2 YYNGEE. The CDR3 protein is CASSVVGTTEAFF. In DNA, the CDR3 is TGTGCCAGCAGCGTAGTAGGGACCACTGAAGCTTTCTTT.

The rearrangement joins TRBV3-1 (or the pseudogene TRBV3-2) to TRBJ1-6, with a possible D match to TRBD1 (5 bases). CDR3 size: 14 residues. The V end lost 4 bases, the J end lost 9 bases, and 13 bases lay between the germline ends. CDR1 is LGHDT and CDR2 is YNNKEL in the germline V gene (reference sequence). The CDR3 reads CASSPGASSSPLHF. CDR3 in DNA: TGTGCCAGCAGCCCTGGGGCTAGTAGTTCACCCCTCCACTTT.

The CDR3 DNA sequence: TGCGCCAGCAGCCAAAGACAGGCCTTAGCCGGTGAAAAACTGTTTTTT. Translation: CASSQRQALAGEKLFF. J is TRBJ1-4 and V is TRBV4-1, with a possible D match to TRBD1 (6 bases). The length of the CDR3 is 16 residues. The V and J ends lost 2 bases and 7 bases respectively, with 17 bases between them. From germline, CDR1 is MGHRA and CDR2 YSYEKL.

This clone appeared a single time. The gene calls are TRBV29-1 and TRBJ1-4, with a possible D match to TRBD1 (5 bases). The germline V and J ends were trimmed by 6 bases and 11 bases, with 19 bases remaining between them. The germline CDR1 and CDR2 sequences are SQVTM and ANQGSEA. CDR3 length equals 13 residues. The CDR3 loop is CSVAQGGAGKLFF. The CDR3 DNA is TGCAGCGTGGCCCAAGGCGGGGCGGGGAAACTGTTTTTT.

The genes are TRBV5-8 and TRBJ1-2; 9 bases fit TRBD1. Germline V gene data show CDR1 as SGHTS and CDR2 as YDEGEE. This CDR3 region has 15 residues. V shed 4 bases and J 8 bases; nucleotides not matched to a gene: 12. The CDR3 sequence: CASSPWTGDEGGYTF. The CDR3 DNA follows: TGTGCCAGCAGCCCATGGACAGGGGATGAGGGAGGCTACACCTTC.